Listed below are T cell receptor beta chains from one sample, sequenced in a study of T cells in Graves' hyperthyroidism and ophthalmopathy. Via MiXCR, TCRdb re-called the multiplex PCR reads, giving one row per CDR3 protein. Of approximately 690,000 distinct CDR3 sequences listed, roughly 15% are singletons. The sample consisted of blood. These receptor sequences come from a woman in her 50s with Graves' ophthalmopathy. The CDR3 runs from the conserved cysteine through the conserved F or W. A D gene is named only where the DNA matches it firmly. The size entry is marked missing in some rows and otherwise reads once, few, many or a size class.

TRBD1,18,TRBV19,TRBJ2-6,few,CASSVRQGLHAGANVLTF,TGTGCCAGTAGTGTGCGACAGGGTCTTCATGCTGGGGCCAACGTCCTGACTTTC
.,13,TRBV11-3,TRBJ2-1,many,CASSIDTENEQFF,TGTGCCAGCAGCATCGACACTGAAAATGAGCAGTTCTTC
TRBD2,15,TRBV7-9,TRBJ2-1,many,CASSLAGVGNNEQFF,TGTGCCAGCAGCCTAGCGGGAGTCGGGAACAATGAGCAGTTCTTC
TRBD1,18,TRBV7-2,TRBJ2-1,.,CASSSTGQGVPFYNEQFF,TGTGCCAGCAGCTCTACGGGACAGGGGGTACCATTTTACAATGAGCAGTTCTTC
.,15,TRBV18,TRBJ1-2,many,CASSPLPGFSYGYTF,TGTGCCAGCTCACCATTACCGGGCTTTTCCTATGGCTACACCTTC
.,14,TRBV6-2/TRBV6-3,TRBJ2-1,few,CASRPSWGTHEQFF,TGTGCCAGCAGGCCCTCCTGGGGGACTCATGAGCAGTTCTTC
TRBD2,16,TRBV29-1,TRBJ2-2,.,CSVATNSGQNTGELFF,TGCAGCGTCGCCACTAATAGCGGGCAGAACACCGGGGAGCTGTTTTTT
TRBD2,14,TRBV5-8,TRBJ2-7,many,CASRQGLAGGEQYF,TGTGCCAGCAGACAAGGACTAGCGGGAGGCGAGCAGTACTTC
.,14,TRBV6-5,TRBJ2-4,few,CASSSGIAKNIQYF,TGTGCCAGCAGTTCCGGAATAGCCAAAAACATTCAGTACTTC
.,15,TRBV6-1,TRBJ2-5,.,CASSEIRGWRETQYF,TGTGCCAGCAGTGAAATTAGGGGATGGCGAGAGACCCAGTACTTC
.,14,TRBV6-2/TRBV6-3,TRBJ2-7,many,CASSYWGSFYEQYF,TGTGCCAGCAGTTACTGGGGCAGCTTCTACGAGCAGTACTTC
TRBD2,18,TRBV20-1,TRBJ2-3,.,CSARVRLAGGGSTDTQYF,TGCAGTGCTAGAGTGCGGCTAGCGGGAGGGGGGAGCACAGATACGCAGTATTTT
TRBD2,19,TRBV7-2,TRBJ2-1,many,CASSLRGLAEKVNYNEQFF,TGTGCCAGCAGCTTAAGGGGACTAGCGGAAAAAGTTAATTACAATGAGCAGTTCTTC
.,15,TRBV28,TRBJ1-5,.,CASSSLKGDNQPQHF,TGTGCCAGCAGTTCCCTGAAGGGGGATAATCAGCCCCAGCATTTT
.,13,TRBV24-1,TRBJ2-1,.,CATSDFQGIREFF,TGTGCCACCAGTGATTTCCAAGGAATCAGAGAGTTCTTC
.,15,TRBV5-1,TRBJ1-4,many,CASSLLGATNEKLFF,TGCGCCAGCAGCTTACTGGGAGCAACTAATGAAAAACTGTTTTTT
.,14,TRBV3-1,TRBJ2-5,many,CASSQDEYWETQYF,TGTGCCAGCAGCCAAGATGAGTATTGGGAGACCCAGTACTTC
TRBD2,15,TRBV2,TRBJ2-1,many,CASRPLAGGYNEQFF,TGTGCCAGCCGACCACTAGCGGGGGGGTACAATGAGCAGTTCTTC
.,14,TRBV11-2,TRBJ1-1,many,CASSEIRENTEAFF,TGTGCCAGCAGCGAAATTCGGGAGAACACTGAAGCTTTCTTT
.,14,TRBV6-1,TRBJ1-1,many,CASSPWTGNPEAFF,TGTGCCAGCTCTCCCTGGACGGGGAATCCTGAAGCTTTCTTT
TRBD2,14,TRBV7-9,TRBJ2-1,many,CASQSGLADNEQFF,TGTGCCAGCCAATCGGGACTAGCCGACAATGAGCAGTTCTTC
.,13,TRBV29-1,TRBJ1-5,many,CSPIEDSNQPQHF,TGCAGCCCCATCGAGGATAGCAATCAGCCCCAGCATTTT
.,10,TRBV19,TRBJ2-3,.,CATWSGTQYF,TGTGCCACTTGGAGCGGGACGCAGTATTTT
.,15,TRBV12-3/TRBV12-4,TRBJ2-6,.,CASSFSGAGANVLTF,TGTGCCAGCAGTTTTTCGGGCGCCGGGGCCAACGTCCTGACTTTC
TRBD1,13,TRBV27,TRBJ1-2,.,CASSVGQVYGYTF,TGTGCCAGCAGTGTGGGACAGGTCTATGGCTACACCTTC
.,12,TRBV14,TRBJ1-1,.,CASSQGNWGAFF,TGTGCCAGCAGCCAAGGGAACTGGGGAGCTTTCTTT
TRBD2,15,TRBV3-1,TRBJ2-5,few,CASSQDGAGEETQYF,TGTGCCAGCAGCCAAGATGGAGCGGGAGAAGAGACCCAGTACTTC
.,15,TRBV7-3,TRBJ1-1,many,CASSLWGGGNTEAFF,TGTGCCAGCAGCTTATGGGGTGGGGGGAACACTGAAGCTTTCTTT
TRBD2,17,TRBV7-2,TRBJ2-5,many,CASSLLKHSGTQETQYF,TGTGCCAGCAGCTTACTCAAACATAGCGGGACCCAAGAGACCCAGTACTTC
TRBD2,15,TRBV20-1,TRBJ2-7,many,CSAGRGAGGPYEQYF,TGCAGTGCTGGCCGGGGAGCGGGAGGGCCCTACGAGCAGTACTTC
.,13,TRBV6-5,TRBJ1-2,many,CASSYGGYYGYTF,TGTGCCAGCAGTTACGGGGGCTACTATGGCTACACCTTC
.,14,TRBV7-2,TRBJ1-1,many,CASSLSGAGTEAFF,TGTGCCAGCAGCTTGTCGGGGGCGGGCACTGAAGCTTTCTTT
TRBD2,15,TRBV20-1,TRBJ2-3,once,CSANRPGLALDTQYF,TGCAGTGCTAATAGACCGGGACTAGCTCTAGATACGCAGTATTTT
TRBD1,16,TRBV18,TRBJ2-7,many,CASSPPGTGGFYEQYF,TGTGCCAGCTCACCTCCCGGGACAGGGGGTTTCTACGAGCAGTACTTC
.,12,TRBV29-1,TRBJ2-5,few,CSVVTGRETQYF,TGCAGCGTTGTAACAGGGAGAGAGACCCAGTACTTC
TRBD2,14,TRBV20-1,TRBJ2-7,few,CSAATSDSYYEQYF,TGCAGTGCTGCGACTAGCGATAGTTACTACGAGCAGTACTTC
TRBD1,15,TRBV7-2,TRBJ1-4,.,CASSARQGGTEKLFF,TGTGCCAGCAGCGCCCGACAGGGGGGGACTGAAAAACTGTTTTTT
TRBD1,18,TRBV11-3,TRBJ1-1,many,CASSLRGGQGATNTEAFF,TGTGCCAGCAGCTTAAGGGGCGGACAGGGGGCCACGAACACTGAAGCTTTCTTT